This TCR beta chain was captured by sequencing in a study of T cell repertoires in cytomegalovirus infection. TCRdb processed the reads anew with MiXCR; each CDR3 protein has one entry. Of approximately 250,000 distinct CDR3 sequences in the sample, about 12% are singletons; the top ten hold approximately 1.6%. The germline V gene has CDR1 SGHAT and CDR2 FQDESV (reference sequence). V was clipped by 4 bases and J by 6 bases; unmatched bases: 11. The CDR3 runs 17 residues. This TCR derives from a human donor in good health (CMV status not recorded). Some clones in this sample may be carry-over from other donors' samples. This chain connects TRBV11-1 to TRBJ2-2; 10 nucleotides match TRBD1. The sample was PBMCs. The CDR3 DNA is TGTGCCAGCAGCTCACCGGGACAGGGGAGTTTCTCCGGGGAGCTGTTTTTT. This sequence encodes CASSSPGQGSFSGELFF.